What follows is one TCR beta chain and its context. The junction departs from the called germline gene at one end, perhaps through a read error. The study co-extracted DNA and RNA from about 19-30 mg of unsorted bulk tissue. This sample stems from a study of tumor-infiltrating lymphocytes in primary liver carcinoma. The CDR3 consists of 12 residues. Germline V CDR1 and CDR2: ENHRY, SYGVKD. The researchers produced TCR beta cDNA from roughly 500 ng total RNA with a constant-region primer. TCR beta libraries came from three nested multiplex PCR rounds using slightly modified ARM-PCR. Each of the first two PCR rounds ran 9 to 11 cycles with TRBV1-TRBV30 forward and C-beta reverse primers. TCRdb processed the multiplex PCR reads anew with MiXCR; each CDR3 protein has one entry. The table lists 90,000 to 150,000 distinct CDR3 sequences, 55% to 70% of them singletons.

The receptor was isolated from a woman in her sixties or seventies with primary liver carcinoma and hepatitis B virus infection. The sequenced material came from tumor-adjacent normal liver tissue. This chain connects TRBV10-3 to TRBJ1-2; D call uncertain. This chain's CDR3 is CAISPDSYGYIF. The CDR3 region has the DNA TGTGCCATCAGCCCCGACTCCTATGGCTACATCTTC.